Shown below are 2 T cell receptor beta chains from a single sample sequenced in a study of CD8+CD57+ T cells in acquired aplastic anemia. TCR beta VDJ combinations and CDR3 sequences were profiled from genomic DNA. TCRdb re-analysed the reads in MiXCR, keeping a single row per CDR3 protein. The table has hundreds of thousands of distinct CDR3 sequences, less than 85% seen once; the top ten hold roughly 42%. Patients chosen for sequencing had CD8+CD57+ cells that had expanded, as shown by flow cytometry. The sequenced material came from sorted CD4+, CD8+, or CD8+CD57+ T cells (not recorded which) from PBMCs. The source is a human donor with aplastic anemia.

Note on this clonotype: The conserved closing phenylalanine or tryptophan is absent in this CDR3, likely reflecting a read error. The DNA is omitted, as the CDR3 cannot be located on it reliably, and the CDR3 follows TCRdb's listing. J is TRBJ2-1 and V is TRBV7-9. The CDR3 contains 13 residues when both ends are counted. Per germline, CDR1 SEHNR and CDR2 FQNEAQ (reference sequence). The CDR3 loop is CASSVGGSYEANV.

The genes are TRBV5-5 and TRBJ2-5; D gene uncertain. The CDR3 loop spans 14 amino acids. Germline CDR1 reads SGHKS; CDR2 reads YYEKEE (reference sequence). Trimming removed 3 bases at V and 1 base at J, with 10 bases between. The CDR3 DNA sequence: TGTGCCAGCAGCTGGGATTCCAGCCAAGAGACCCAGTACTTC. This gives the protein CASSWDSSQETQYF.